Presented here are 14 T cell receptor beta chains from one specimen sequenced in a study of OX40 agonist ivuxolimab in advanced cancers. Profiling relied on immunoSEQ multiplex PCR, and the TCRdb table lists in-frame clones only, not all of them. The data contain some 70,000 clones, roughly 86% of them singletons. The sample was CD4+ or CD8+ T cells sorted from blood, taken in a trial of the OX40 agonist ivuxolimab. The receptors stem from an adult with an advanced solid tumor such as melanoma, head and neck, liver or kidney cancer.

The rearrangement joins TRBV30 to TRBJ1-6; TRBD1 matches 8 bases. With 8 bases clipped from V and 2 bases from J, the junction kept 2 bases outside the gene matches. The CDR3 spans 13 residues. From germline, CDR1 is GTSNPN and CDR2 SVGIG (reference sequence). The CDR3 coding sequence is TGTGCCGGACAGGGTGCCTATAATTCACCCCTCCACTTT. It translates to CAGQGAYNSPLHF.

The rearrangement uses TRBV5-1 and TRBJ2-1; D is possibly TRBD2 (6 bases). Germline CDR1 and CDR2: SGHRS and YFSETQ. The CDR3 consists of 16 residues. V lost 0 bases and J 0 bases, leaving 10 bases between the germline ends. The CDR3 region has the DNA TGCGCCAGCAGCTTGGGAGGGGAGGTCTCCTACAATGAGCAGTTCTTC. It codes for CASSLGGEVSYNEQFF.

This clone was recorded only once. The rearrangement joins TRBV7-2 to TRBJ1-2; D is possibly TRBD1 (5 bases). This CDR3 contains 14 residues. Germline CDR1 and CDR2: SGHTA and FQGNSA. Trimming took 4 bases from V and 4 from J, leaving 13 bases between them. CDR3 sequence: CASSSSGGSYGYTF. The CDR3 DNA follows: TGTGCCAGCAGCTCTAGTGGGGGAAGCTATGGCTACACCTTC.

The chain joins TRBV6-5 to TRBJ2-2; no firm D call. Germline V CDR1 and CDR2: MNHEY, SVGAGI. CDR3 size: 14 residues. V lost 9 bases and J lost 1, with 12 bases in between. CDR3: CASTRHRNTGELFF. The CDR3 DNA sequence: TGTGCCAGTACTCGACATCGGAACACCGGGGAGCTGTTTTTT.

This clone appeared a single time. The chain carries TRBV29-1 and TRBJ2-7; D may be TRBD1 (6 bases). This CDR3 comprises 14 residues. V shed 5 bases and J shed 0 bases, with 14 bases lying between them. From germline, CDR1 is SQVTM and CDR2 ANQGSEA. Written as DNA, the CDR3 is TGCAGCGTTCGGACAGAGCAGGCCTCCTACGAGCAGTACTTC. As protein: CSVRTEQASYEQYF.

Sample share makes this clone medium-sized. This chain links TRBV10-3 with TRBJ2-7, with D perhaps given as TRBD1 or TRBD2 (5 bases each). The V gene lost 5 bases and the J gene lost 4 bases, with 21 bases spanning the gap. This CDR3 region has 16 residues. CDR1 is ENHRY, CDR2 SYGVKD, per germline. CDR3 amino acids: CAISSLGGPRMYEQYF. The CDR3 DNA reads as TGTGCCATCAGTTCCCTTGGGGGACCACGTATGTACGAGCAGTACTTC.

This clone came up a few times. The chain links TRBV5-6 to TRBJ1-3; maybe TRBD1 (6 bases). V shed 1 base and J shed 0 bases, with 11 bases lying between them. The CDR3 extends over 16 amino acids. CDR1 and CDR2 (germline): SGHDT, YYEEEE. The CDR3 is CASSLTGITSGNTIYF. CDR3 DNA: TGTGCCAGCAGCTTGACAGGGATTACCTCTGGAAACACCATATATTTT.

The J gene is TRBJ2-2, the V gene TRBV6-1; 8 bases are shared with TRBD1. Germline lookup yields CDR1 MNHNS and CDR2 SASEGT. The CDR3 is 15 amino acids. V gave up 6 bases and J gave up 2 bases; unmatched junction bases: 5. The CDR3 is CASSKGQGNTGELFF. In DNA, the CDR3 is TGTGCCAGCAGCAAAGGACAGGGTAACACCGGGGAGCTGTTTTTT.

CDR3 sequence reads: CAISEGAFSGGGDTQYF. In nucleotides, the CDR3 is TGTGCCATCAGTGAAGGGGCGTTTAGCGGGGGGGGAGATACGCAGTATTTT. The chain couples TRBV10-3 to TRBJ2-3, with TRBD2 identical over 11 bases. Trimming took 3 bases from V and 5 from J; bases not matched to a gene: 10. The CDR3 length is 17 residues. Germline V gene sequence: CDR1 ENHRY, CDR2 SYGVKD.

This clone was recorded once. The V and J genes are TRBV6-5 and TRBJ2-4, with D hard to call. This CDR3 comprises 14 residues. V was clipped by 6 bases and J by 0 bases, with 9 bases between them. Germline V gene lookup returns CDR1 MNHEY and CDR2 SVGAGI. The CDR3 sequence: CASRAVLAKNIQYF. The CDR3 DNA reads as TGTGCCAGCAGGGCGGTTCTAGCCAAAAACATTCAGTACTTC.

The chain uses TRBV10-2 and TRBJ2-6; possibly TRBD1 for D (6 bases). The CDR3 spans 17 residues. CDR1 and CDR2 (germline): WSHSY, SAAADI. The ends were cut back, 3 bases at V and 0 bases at J, with 12 bases in the middle. CDR3 loop: CASSDFLGGSGANVLTF. The CDR3 nucleotides read TGCGCCAGCAGTGACTTTCTAGGGGGCTCTGGGGCCAACGTCCTGACTTTC.

This clone was picked up one time. J is TRBJ2-1 and V is TRBV7-8, with TRBD2 identical over 7 bases. The CDR3 loop spans 14 amino acids. Germline CDR1 SGHVS, CDR2 FQNEAQ. With 1 base clipped from V and 6 bases from J, the junction kept 3 bases outside the gene matches. The CDR3 spells CASSLGGRGNEQFF. In DNA form, the CDR3 reads TGTGCCAGCAGCTTAGGCGGGAGAGGCAATGAGCAGTTCTTC.

This clone was recorded once. V usage is TRBV5-6 and J usage is TRBJ2-4, with a possible D match to TRBD2 (6 bases). In germline, CDR1 is SGHDT, CDR2 YYEEEE. The CDR3 has 12 residues. V dropped 5 bases and J dropped 6 bases, with 9 bases sitting between them. The CDR3 spells CASRRDGNIQYF. The CDR3 bases are TGTGCCAGCAGGCGGGACGGAAACATTCAGTACTTC.

The rearrangement uses TRBV2 and TRBJ2-5, with D possibly being TRBD1 or TRBD2 (5 bases each). There are 14 residues in the CDR3. V dropped 6 bases and J dropped 2 bases, with 13 bases sitting between them. The germline V gene encodes CDR1 SNHLY and CDR2 FYNNEI. The CDR3 reads CASRAGTPQETQYF. CDR3 DNA sequence: TGTGCCAGCAGGGCCGGGACGCCACAAGAGACCCAGTACTTC.